This T cell receptor (beta chain) was identified in a study of T-cell memory formation after mild COVID-19 (dated by TCRdb to about 2021). For the study in its entirety: Most TCR sequence clusters were specific to one of the two donors. T-cell clones expanding and contracting after mild COVID-19 in a couple of donors were tracked by longitudinal TCRalpha and TCRbeta repertoire sequencing. The cohort was made up of two young adult volunteers, one female and one male, who were previously healthy. Beyond this particular receptor, the publication reports: Some responding clones were detected in pre-infection memory, which suggested that pre-existing cross-reactive memory T cells had joined the SARS-CoV-2 response. Only a couple of mild cases were covered in the study, and larger cohorts including severe cases with pre-infection samples were considered necessary. The second-wave clones that peaked on day 37 were not confirmed to be SARS-CoV-2 specific. Contracting CD4+ clones appeared mostly in the CM and EM memory subsets, whereas CD8+ clones were enriched in EMRA. Clones that contracted from day 15 to 85 showed balanced CD4/CD8 phenotypes, whereas a second wave of clones that expanded from day 15 to 37 leaned towards CD4+.

From the cysteine through the phenylalanine, the CDR3 covers 18 amino acids. Only CDR3 DNA is held: 54 bases, read in frame from base 1. Via the germline V gene, CDR1 is SGHTA and CDR2 FQGNSA. Trimming at the junction amounts to 1 base on V and 6 bases on J, and the germline ends lie 24 bases apart. Ficoll-Paque density gradient centrifugation was used to isolate PBMCs. Instrument used: Illumina NovaSeq 6000. cDNA libraries for TCRalpha and TCRbeta were prepared by 5'RACE using constant-segment primers, with sample barcodes and unique molecular identifiers added. Trizol reagent was used to extract RNA from every sample. Library amplification was performed in two PCR steps, and a second sample barcode and Illumina TruSeq adapters were introduced in the second step. Sequencing of the libraries was done on an Illumina NovaSeq, producing 2 x 150 bp paired-end reads. On the study's bioinformatics: With migec v1.2.7, reads were demultiplexed and then collapsed into UMI-guided consensus sequences. Using mixcr v2.1.11, the UMI consensuses were aligned to TRA and TRB V and J templates and assembled into clonotypes. A clonotype was counted as expanded or contracted only if both edgeR and NoisET called the change significant, with noise models trained on biological replicates. edgeR calls used a false discovery rate-adjusted p below 0.01 and a log2 fold-change threshold of 1. PCA with hierarchical clustering of max-normalized trajectories of the 1000 most abundant clonotypes was used as exploratory dynamics analysis. Each responding clone was given a CD4 or CD8 phenotype based on the CD4+ and CD8+ repertoires, which had been sequenced separately. TCRdb trimmed the raw reads at Q25, called clones with MiXCR and kept productive beta chains. All rows with the same CDR3 protein become a single entry with the most common DNA and genes. None of the V and J calls come from the authors' own analysis; TCRdb made them. The sample has some 130,000 distinct CDR3 sequences on record, approximately 6.2% of them singletons. 2% to 2.5% of the sample is in the top ten clones.

In the case of this clonotype: Its antigen is not yet known. One base away there is no much larger clone; base qualities are not given.

The chain uses TRBV7-2 and TRBJ1-2; D gene: possibly TRBD1, on 5 matching bases. The receptor was derived from an adult woman who had mild COVID-19 (a few samples of this study predate the infection). The sample titles of this study are shuffled in the database, so cell type and time point are left out; the donor was told from shared clones. Input material: PBMCs or a T cell subset sorted from them (not recorded which). The CDR3: CASSLGTFGRVGIDGYTF. In nucleotides, the sequence is TGTGCCAGCAGCTTAGGAACCTTTGGCAGGGTAGGGATAGATGGCTACACCTTC.